What follows are 4 T cell receptor beta chains derived from one specimen sequenced in a study of cytomegalovirus exposure and HLA in healthy donors. The PCR contained 60 Vbeta and 13 Jbeta primers. Clones were read by immunoSEQ multiplex PCR, and TCRdb kept only the in-frame ones, dropping some. In the table there are more than 120,000 clones, 70% to 85% of which are singletons. Sample: PBMCs. These receptor sequences come from a male donor in good health and CMV-seronegative.

Only a few counts were recorded for this clone. The chain joins TRBV6-6 to TRBJ2-5; D remains ambiguous. The length of the CDR3 is 14 residues. V lost 0 bases to trimming and J lost 2 bases, with 7 bases between them. Germline CDR1 reads MNHNY; CDR2 reads SVGAGI (reference sequence). CDR3 region: CASSYSLTQETQYF. CDR3 coding DNA: TGTGCCAGCAGTTACTCCCTAACTCAAGAGACCCAGTACTTC.

This rearrangement joins TRBV19 to TRBJ2-1; TRBD2 agrees at 12 bases. V gave up 2 bases and J gave up 7 bases; unmatched junction bases: 6. Germline V gene sequence: CDR1 LNHDA, CDR2 SQIVND (reference sequence). The CDR3 is made up of 16 amino acids. The CDR3 region has the DNA TGTGCCAGTAGTATACCGACTAGCGGGAGTTGGAATGAGCAGTTCTTC. Translated, it gives CASSIPTSGSWNEQFF.

The gene calls are TRBV4-2 and TRBJ1-1; a weak D match, TRBD1 (6 bases). V was trimmed by 1 base and J by 1 base, leaving 7 bases between them. This CDR3 is built from 14 residues. Germline V gene sequence: CDR1 LGHNA, CDR2 YNFKEQ. The CDR3 sequence: CASSQGGPNTEAFF. For the CDR3, the DNA is TGTGCCAGCAGCCAAGGGGGGCCGAACACTGAAGCTTTCTTT.

The CDR3, as DNA: TGTGCCTCACAAGGGGTCAGCCGGGACTATGGCTACACCTTC. It translates to CASQGVSRDYGYTF. This chain joins TRBV19 and TRBJ1-2; D perhaps matches TRBD1 (5 bases). There are 14 residues in the CDR3. The germline V and J ends were trimmed by 11 bases and 3 bases, with 19 bases remaining between them. The germline V gene encodes CDR1 LNHDA and CDR2 SQIVND (reference sequence). Variable domain in full (rest from reference TRBV19 and TRBJ1-2): DGGITQSPKYLFRKEGQNVTLSCEQNLNHDAMYWYRQDPGQGLRLIYYSQIVNDFQKGDIAEGYSVSREKKESFPLTVTSAQKNPTAFYLCASQGVSRDYGYTFGSGTRLTVV.